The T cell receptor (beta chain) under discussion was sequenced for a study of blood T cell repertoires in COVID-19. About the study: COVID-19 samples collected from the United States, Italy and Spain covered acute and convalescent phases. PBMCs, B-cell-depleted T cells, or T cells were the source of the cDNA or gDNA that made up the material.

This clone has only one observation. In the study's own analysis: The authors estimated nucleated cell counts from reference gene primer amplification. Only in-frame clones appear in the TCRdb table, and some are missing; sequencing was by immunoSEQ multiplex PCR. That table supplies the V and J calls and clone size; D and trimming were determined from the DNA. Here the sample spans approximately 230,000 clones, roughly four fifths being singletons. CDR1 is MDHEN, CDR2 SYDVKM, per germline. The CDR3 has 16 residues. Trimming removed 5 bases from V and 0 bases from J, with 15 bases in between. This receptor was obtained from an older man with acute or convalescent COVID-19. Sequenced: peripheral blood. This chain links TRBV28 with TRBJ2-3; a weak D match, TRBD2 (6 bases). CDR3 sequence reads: CASSPRPGLSTDTQYF. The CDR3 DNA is TGTGCCAGCAGTCCCCGACCGGGACTGAGCACAGATACGCAGTATTTT.